This TCR beta chain is drawn from a study of OX40 agonist ivuxolimab in advanced cancers. General study points: Antigens targeted by the expanded peripheral T cells were not determined. On average, a greater number of expanded clones characterised CD8+ T cells relative to CD4+.

Note on this clone: The antigen remains unidentified.

J was trimmed by 5 bases and V by 6 bases; bases with no gene match: 5. This CDR3 is built from 13 residues. Germline assignment: CDR1 MNHEY and CDR2 SMNVEV (reference sequence). This table comes from immunoSEQ multiplex PCR, and its TCRdb copy is limited to in-frame clones, with some not included. The sample contains around 60,000 clones, about 88% of which appear only once. This material consisted of CD4+ or CD8+ T cells sorted from blood, taken in a trial of the OX40 agonist ivuxolimab. V usage is TRBV27 and J usage is TRBJ2-7; 9 nucleotides agree with TRBD1. The clonotype comes from an adult with an advanced solid tumor such as melanoma, head and neck, liver or kidney cancer. CDR3 DNA: TGTGCCAGCAGCCGGGACAGGGTCAACGAGCAGTACTTC. Its protein is CASSRDRVNEQYF.